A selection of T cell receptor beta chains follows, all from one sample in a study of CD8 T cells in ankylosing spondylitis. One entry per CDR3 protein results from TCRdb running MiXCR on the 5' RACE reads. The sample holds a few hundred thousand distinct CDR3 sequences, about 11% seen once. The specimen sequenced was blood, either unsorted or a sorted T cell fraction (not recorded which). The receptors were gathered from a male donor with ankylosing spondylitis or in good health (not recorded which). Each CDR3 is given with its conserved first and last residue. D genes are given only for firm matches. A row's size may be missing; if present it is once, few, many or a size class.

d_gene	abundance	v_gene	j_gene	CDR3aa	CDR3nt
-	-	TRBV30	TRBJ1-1	CAWSRTANTEAFF	TGTGCCTGGAGTAGGACAGCAAACACTGAAGCTTTCTTT
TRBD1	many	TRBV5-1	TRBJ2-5	CASWPTGIGQETQYF	TGCGCCAGCTGGCCGACAGGGATAGGGCAAGAGACCCAGTACTTC
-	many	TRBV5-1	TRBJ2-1	CASSFGRGSSYNEQFF	TGCGCCAGCAGCTTTGGTCGGGGGAGCTCCTACAATGAGCAGTTCTTC
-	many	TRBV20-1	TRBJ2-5	CSARGGGTFQETQYF	TGCAGTGCTAGAGGGGGTGGGACATTCCAAGAGACCCAGTACTTC
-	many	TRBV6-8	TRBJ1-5	CASSYSILASQPQHF	TGTGCCAGCAGTTACTCGATATTAGCGAGTCAGCCCCAGCATTTT
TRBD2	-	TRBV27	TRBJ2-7	CASSLLSGGSEQYF	TGTGCCAGCAGTTTACTATCCGGCGGGAGCGAGCAGTACTTC
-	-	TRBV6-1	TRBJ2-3	CASTLNPSDKQYF	TGTGCCAGCACCCTGAACCCCTCAGATAAGCAGTATTTT
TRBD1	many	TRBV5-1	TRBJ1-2	CASSLLRQGVADGYTF	TGCGCCAGCAGCTTACTTCGACAGGGGGTTGCGGATGGCTACACCTTC
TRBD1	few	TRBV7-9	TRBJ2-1	CASGQGIAQFF	TGTGCCTCAGGACAGGGGATCGCCCAGTTCTTC
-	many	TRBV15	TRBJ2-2	CATSRDRNTGELFF	TGTGCCACCAGCAGAGATCGGAACACCGGGGAGCTGTTTTTT
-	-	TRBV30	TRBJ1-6	CAWRGAYNSPLHF	TGTGCCTGGAGAGGGGCCTATAATTCACCCCTCCACTTT
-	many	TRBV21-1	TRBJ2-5	CASSITSGRVGETQYF	TGTGCCAGCAGCATAACTAGCGGGAGAGTTGGGGAGACCCAGTACTTC
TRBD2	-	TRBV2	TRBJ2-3	CASSQLAALTDTQYF	TGTGCCAGCAGTCAACTAGCGGCATTGACAGATACGCAGTATTTT
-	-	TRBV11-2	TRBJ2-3	CASSLDFGGRALSTDTQYF	TGTGCCAGCAGCTTAGATTTCGGGGGCCGGGCCCTAAGCACAGATACGCAGTATTTT
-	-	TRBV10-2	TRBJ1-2	CASSVENPNYGYTF	TGCGCCAGCAGTGTTGAGAATCCTAACTATGGCTACACCTTC
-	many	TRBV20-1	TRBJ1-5	CSARLGAYSNQPQHF	TGCAGTGCTAGGCTCGGCGCTTATAGCAATCAGCCCCAGCATTTT
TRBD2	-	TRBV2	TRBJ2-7	CASMGASSGRAGEQYF	TGTGCCAGCATGGGAGCCTCTAGCGGGAGGGCGGGAGAGCAGTACTTC
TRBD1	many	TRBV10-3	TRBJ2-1	CAISERGQLYNEQFF	TGTGCCATCAGTGAAAGGGGGCAGCTCTACAATGAGCAGTTCTTC
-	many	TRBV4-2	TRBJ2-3	CASSQDGAPENTQYF	TGTGCCAGCAGCCAAGACGGGGCGCCGGAGAATACGCAGTATTTT
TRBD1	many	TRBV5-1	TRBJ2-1	CASRLDRINEQFF	TGCGCCAGCAGATTGGACAGGATCAATGAGCAGTTCTTC
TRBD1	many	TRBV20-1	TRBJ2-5	CSARDGDRGTQYF	TGCAGTGCTAGAGATGGGGACAGAGGGACCCAGTACTTC
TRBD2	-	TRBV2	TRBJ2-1	CASSERGGHNEQFF	TGTGCCAGCAGTGAACGGGGGGGGCACAATGAGCAGTTCTTC
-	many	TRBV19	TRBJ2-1	CASSPDRTNEQFF	TGTGCCAGTAGTCCAGACAGGACCAATGAGCAGTTCTTC
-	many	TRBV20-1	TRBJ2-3	CSARHEADTQYF	TGCAGTGCTAGACACGAGGCAGATACGCAGTATTTT
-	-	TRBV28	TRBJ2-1	CASSHSSNEQFF	TGTGCCAGCAGCCATAGCAGCAATGAGCAGTTCTTC
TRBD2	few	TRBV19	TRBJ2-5	CASSTERLAGEETQYF	TGTGCCAGTAGTACCGAGCGACTAGCGGGGGAAGAGACCCAGTACTTC
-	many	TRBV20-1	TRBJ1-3	CSAPRDGRGNTIYF	TGCAGTGCTCCACGGGACGGCCGAGGAAACACCATATATTTT
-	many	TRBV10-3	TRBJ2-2	CATRPPDGNTGELFF	TGTGCCACCCGACCGCCCGACGGGAACACCGGGGAGCTGTTTTTT
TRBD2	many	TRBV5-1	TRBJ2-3	CASTRTSAGDTQYF	TGCGCCAGCACCCGGACTAGCGCGGGAGATACGCAGTATTTT
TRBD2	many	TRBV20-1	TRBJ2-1	CSARDPHRAGGFLEQFF	TGCAGTGCAAGGGACCCCCACCGGGCGGGAGGATTTCTTGAGCAGTTCTTC
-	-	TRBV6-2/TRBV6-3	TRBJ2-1	CASRGPGYNEQFF	TGTGCCAGCAGGGGTCCCGGCTACAATGAGCAGTTCTTC
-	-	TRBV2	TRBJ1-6	CASSQEGRNNSPLHF	TGTGCCAGCAGCCAGGAGGGGAGAAATAATTCACCCCTCCACTTT
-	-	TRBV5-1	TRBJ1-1	CASSLDGPLNTEAFF	TGCGCCAGCAGCTTGGACGGCCCTTTGAACACTGAAGCTTTCTTT
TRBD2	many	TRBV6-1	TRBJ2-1	CASWRTSGRNEQFF	TGTGCCAGCTGGCGGACTAGCGGGAGAAATGAGCAGTTCTTC
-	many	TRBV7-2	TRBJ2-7	CASSLVLAPPYEQYF	TGTGCCAGCAGCTTAGTTCTAGCGCCACCCTACGAGCAGTACTTC
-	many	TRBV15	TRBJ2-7	CATSRDWGYEQYF	TGTGCCACCAGCAGAGATTGGGGGTACGAGCAGTACTTC
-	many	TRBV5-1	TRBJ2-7	CASSVGARDRVYEQYF	TGCGCCAGCAGCGTAGGGGCCAGGGATAGGGTCTACGAGCAGTACTTC
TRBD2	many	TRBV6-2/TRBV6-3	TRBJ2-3	CASSRTSRDTDTQYF	TGTGCCAGCAGCCGGACTAGCCGAGACACAGATACGCAGTATTTT
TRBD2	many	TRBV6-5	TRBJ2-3	CASSYSPAGGTDTQYF	TGTGCCAGCAGTTACTCACCCGCGGGGGGCACAGATACGCAGTATTTT
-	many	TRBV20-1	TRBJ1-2	CSARDTKGMTDYGYTF	TGCAGTGCTAGAGATACTAAGGGAATGACCGACTATGGCTACACCTTC
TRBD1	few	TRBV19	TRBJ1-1	CASSRTGVNEAFF	TGTGCCAGTAGTAGAACAGGGGTGAATGAAGCTTTCTTT
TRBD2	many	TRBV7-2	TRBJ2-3	CAGLWASGYTDTQYF	TGTGCCGGCCTCTGGGCTAGCGGATACACAGATACGCAGTATTTT
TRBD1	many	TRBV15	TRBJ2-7	CATSRAGQGDEQYF	TGTGCCACCAGCAGGGCGGGCCAGGGGGACGAGCAGTACTTC
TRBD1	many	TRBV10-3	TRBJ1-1	CAISDRQGTEAFF	TGTGCCATCAGTGACCGACAGGGCACTGAAGCTTTCTTT
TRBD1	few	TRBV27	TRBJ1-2	CASSPGQGFNYGYTF	TGTGCCAGCAGTCCGGGACAGGGTTTTAACTATGGCTACACCTTC
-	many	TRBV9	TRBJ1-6	CASSPWGGPGNSPLHF	TGTGCCAGCAGCCCCTGGGGGGGGCCAGGGAATTCACCCCTCCACTTT
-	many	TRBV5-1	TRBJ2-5	CASSRRSGTTQETQYF	TGCGCCAGCAGTCGCAGAAGCGGAACAACCCAAGAGACCCAGTACTTC
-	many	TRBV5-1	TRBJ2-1	CASSFLDEQFF	TGCGCCAGCAGCTTTCTAGATGAGCAGTTCTTC
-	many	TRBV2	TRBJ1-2	CASRKTDSRSGYTF	TGTGCCAGCAGGAAGACTGACAGCCGTAGCGGCTACACCTTC
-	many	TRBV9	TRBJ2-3	CASSVGGTITDTQYF	TGTGCCAGCAGCGTAGGAGGGACAATCACAGATACGCAGTATTTT
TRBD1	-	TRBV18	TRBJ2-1	CASSLDRVRHNEQFF	TGTGCCAGCTCACTGGACAGGGTAAGGCACAATGAGCAGTTCTTC
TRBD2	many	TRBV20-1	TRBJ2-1	CSARDPSGTSDYNEQFF	TGCAGTGCTAGAGATCCGTCGGGGACTAGCGACTACAATGAGCAGTTCTTC
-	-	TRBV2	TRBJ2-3	CASSAEADTQYF	TGTGCCAGCAGTGCGGAGGCAGATACGCAGTATTTT
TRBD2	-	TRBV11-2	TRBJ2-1	CASTLGTSGALSEQFF	TGTGCCAGCACTTTAGGGACTAGCGGGGCTTTAAGTGAGCAGTTCTTC
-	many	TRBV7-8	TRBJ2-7	CASSLLRGPSYEQYF	TGTGCCAGCAGCTTATTGCGGGGCCCCTCCTACGAGCAGTACTTC
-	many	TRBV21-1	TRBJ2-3	CASSSGGRSSTDTQYF	TGTGCCAGCAGCTCAGGAGGGCGGAGTAGCACAGATACGCAGTATTTT
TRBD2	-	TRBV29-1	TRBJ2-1	CSVERLAGAFNEQFF	TGCAGCGTTGAGAGGTTAGCGGGTGCATTCAATGAGCAGTTCTTC
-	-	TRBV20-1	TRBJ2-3	CSAEAEFPFGTDTQYF	TGCAGTGCTGAGGCGGAGTTCCCCTTTGGGACAGATACGCAGTATTTT
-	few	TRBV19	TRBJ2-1	CASSMNGGRNNEQFF	TGTGCCAGTAGTATGAACGGGGGGCGGAACAATGAGCAGTTCTTC